This TCR beta chain was identified during a study of cytomegalovirus exposure and HLA in healthy donors. Study conclusions and caveats: Because they were indistinguishable, some V segments, including TRBV6-2 and TRBV6-3, were excluded. The study listed 164 cytomegalovirus-associated TCR beta chains.

Those who donated were healthy bone marrow donors. Of note for this clone: Its target is not known.

After removal of 3 bases from V and 2 bases from J, the junction contained 7 bases not matched to a gene. The germline CDR1 and CDR2 sequences are SNHLY and FYNNEI. The CDR3 covers 18 residues. The PCR employed 60 Vbeta primers together with 13 Jbeta primers. The repertoire was sequenced with immunoSEQ multiplex PCR; TCRdb's copy has only in-frame clones and lacks some. The table lists 150,000 to 200,000 clones, roughly three quarters of them singletons. This chain links TRBV2 with TRBJ2-5; 15 bases fit TRBD2. This TCR was recovered from a man aged 18 to 35 in good health and CMV-seropositive. Input material: PBMCs. CDR3 loop: CASSEGLAGGNDQETQYF. The CDR3 DNA sequence: TGTGCCAGCAGTGAGGGACTAGCGGGGGGAAACGATCAAGAGACCCAGTACTTC.